The clone carrying this T cell receptor beta chain was found a few times. Its antigen remains unknown. Trimming took off 3 bases at V and 1 base at J, with 17 bases between the two ends. The V gene's germline CDR1 is WNHNN and CDR2 SYGVQD (reference sequence). This CDR3 contains 17 residues. The data derive from a study of T-cell reconstitution after alpha-beta-depleted transplantation in children. Findings of the study overall: Surviving thymic progenitors and recipient T cells were the source of high TCRbeta diversity at day 60 in some patients. Counts and diversity of T cells one year after transplant came mostly from newly produced T cells.

Unique molecular identifiers were incorporated during preparation of the TCRbeta library. TCRdb redid the calling of the PCR reads with MiXCR, one entry per CDR3 protein. The sample contains under 450,000 distinct CDR3 sequences, roughly 15% of which appear only once. The chain uses TRBV10-1 and TRBJ2-3; D is unclear. Sequences were derived from PBMCs, mostly from graft donor cells, sampled 360 days after TCRalphabeta/CD19-depleted stem cell transplant. The source is a boy younger than two who had a stem cell transplant for Wiskott-Aldrich syndrome, so the T cells may come from the graft donor. CDR3 DNA: TGCGCCAGCAGTGATGACCTCTCGGCGGCACGCACAGATACGCAGTATTTT. Translated: CASSDDLSAARTDTQYF.